A selection of T cell receptor beta chains follows, all from one sample in a study of blood T cell repertoires in COVID-19. Sequencing was performed with immunoSEQ multiplex PCR; in TCRdb, only in-frame clones are kept and a portion is missing. In the table there are under 200,000 clones, over 70% of which are singletons. The sample was peripheral blood. The receptors here all came from an elderly woman with active or convalescent COVID-19. Each CDR3 is given with its conserved first and last residue. Fields, in order: V gene, J gene, clone size, D gene, CDR3 protein, CDR3 DNA. D genes are given only for firm matches. Part of the rows lack a size; the others show once, few, many or a class for expanded clones.

TRBV18,TRBJ2-5,-,TRBD2,CASSPGLAGGLSETQYF,TGTGCCAGCTCACCCGGACTAGCGGGGGGGCTTTCGGAGACCCAGTACTTC
TRBV12-1,TRBJ2-7,-,-,CASSAVAGEPSDPYEQYF,TGTGCCAGCAGCGCCGTTGCGGGGGAGCCTTCAGATCCCTACGAGCAGTACTTC
TRBV14,TRBJ2-2,-,TRBD1,CASSPTGGMRTGELFF,TGTGCCAGCAGCCCGACAGGGGGCATGAGAACCGGGGAGCTGTTTTTT
TRBV11-3,TRBJ1-2,-,TRBD1,CASSDPPGGYYGYTF,TGTGCCAGCAGCGACCCCCCAGGGGGGTACTATGGCTACACCTTC
TRBV6-2/TRBV6-3,TRBJ1-1,few,-,CASSYGRTTEAFF,TGTGCCAGCAGTTACGGAAGGACAACTGAAGCTTTCTTT
TRBV5-4,TRBJ2-1,-,-,CASTQGGSSYNEQFF,TGTGCCAGCACCCAGGGGGGCAGCTCCTACAATGAGCAGTTCTTC
TRBV12-3/TRBV12-4,TRBJ2-7,-,TRBD2,CASSPSGGREQYF,TGTGCCAGCAGCCCAAGCGGGGGGCGCGAGCAGTACTTC
TRBV19,TRBJ2-6,-,-,CASSSGSSGANVLTF,TGTGCCAGTAGTTCAGGCAGCTCTGGGGCCAACGTCCTGACTTTC
TRBV6-5,TRBJ2-7,-,-,CASTPLGDTYEQYF,TGTGCCAGCACCCCCCTCGGGGATACCTACGAGCAGTACTTC
TRBV7-3,TRBJ2-7,-,-,CASSQGQFSYEQYF,TGTGCCAGCAGCCAAGGACAGTTCTCCTACGAGCAGTACTTC
TRBV4-1,TRBJ1-2,-,TRBD1,CASSQEGQAIYGYTF,TGCGCCAGCAGCCAAGAGGGACAGGCTATCTATGGCTACACCTTC
TRBV4-3,TRBJ2-2,-,-,CASSQDPAGGSGTGELFF,TGCGCCAGCAGCCAAGACCCGGCAGGAGGCTCCGGTACCGGGGAGCTGTTTTTT
TRBV9,TRBJ2-5,-,-,CASSVDGTRQETQYF,TGTGCCAGCAGCGTAGACGGGACAAGACAAGAGACCCAGTACTTC
TRBV11-2,TRBJ2-3,-,-,CASSLGTDPSTDTQYF,TGTGCCAGCAGCTTAGGGACTGACCCTAGCACAGATACGCAGTATTTT
TRBV3-1/TRBV3-2,TRBJ2-2,-,TRBD1,CASSTQGAGELFF,TGTGCCAGCAGCACACAGGGGGCCGGGGAGCTGTTTTTT
TRBV7-9,TRBJ1-2,-,-,CASTQGGEGYTF,TGTGCCAGCACCCAAGGGGGGGAGGGCTACACCTTC
TRBV5-1,TRBJ1-4,-,-,CASSFGRNEEKLFF,TGCGCCAGCAGCTTCGGGAGGAATGAGGAAAAACTGTTTTTT
TRBV12-3/TRBV12-4,TRBJ1-2,many,-,CASSILGYGYTF,TGTGCCAGCAGTATACTCGGCTATGGCTACACCTTC
TRBV13,TRBJ1-2,-,-,CASSFGGAGGYTF,TGTGCCAGCAGCTTTGGGGGCGCTGGGGGCTACACCTTC